This T cell receptor beta chain came from a study of CD4+ T cells in melanoma. Notes on this clone: Antigen: not known.

General study results and limits: A reported correlation linked neoantigen-specific CD4+ T cells to CD8+, macrophage and B cell function. Neoantigen-specific CD4+ T cells in melanoma reportedly had diverse differentiation states.

In germline, CDR1 is SGHDN, CDR2 FVKESK. CDR3 size: 15 residues. V lost 4 bases to trimming and J lost 5 bases, with 15 bases between them. Here immunoSEQ multiplex PCR was the method, and the copy in TCRdb shows in-frame clones only, minus some. The sample lists approximately 20,000 clones, around four fifths occurring once. The specimen sequenced was cells from a culture (not recorded whether cultured in vitro). This chain joins TRBV14 and TRBJ1-3, with D maybe TRBD1 (6 bases). The TCR was taken from a human donor with melanoma. The CDR3 loop is CASSPLDSYRNTIYF. Here the CDR3 DNA reads TGTGCCAGCAGCCCACTGGACAGCTACAGAAACACCATATATTTT.